The T cell receptor (beta chain) under discussion was sequenced for a study of T cell responses to AZD1222 COVID-19 vaccine. About this clone itself: The antigen is unknown.

Germline assignment: CDR1 MNHNS and CDR2 SASEGT. Trimming stripped 2 bases from V and 7 bases from J, with 21 bases between. The CDR3 contains 17 residues. The study, taken as a whole, reports: All repertoire sampling was performed exclusively after the peak T cell response. With dominance at 160-218 and 743-854, vaccine-associated CD4 TCRs spanned spike.

Measured with immunoSEQ multiplex PCR; TCRdb has only the in-frame clones, and not every one. The data hold about 180,000 clones, with roughly 91% observed a single time. This specimen was peripheral blood, taken on day 0 of AZD1222 vaccination. The rearrangement joins TRBV6-1 to TRBJ2-1; D is undetermined. The origin of this receptor is an adult in good health. CDR3 in DNA: TGTGCCAGCAGTGAAAGGGCAGTTCTTCCGATGGGGAATGAGCAGTTCTTC. Its protein is CASSERAVLPMGNEQFF.